This TCR beta chain is drawn from a study of Ad26.COV2.S vaccination and SARS-CoV-2 variants. Turning to the study itself: Recipients of Ad26.COV2.S got it intramuscularly, once or twice 56 days apart. Broader study findings: Breadth of non-spike TCRs did not differ between vaccinees and placebo recipients. The analyses of TCR breadth and depth may have understated the size of total T cell responses. Vaccinees reportedly had broad spike-specific CD8+ and CD4+ T cell responses.

The treatment here: roughly 18 received Ad26.COV2.S at low or high dose, single or two shots; 5 received placebo; per-sample allocation not given. Samples were taken on day 63 after the first vaccine or placebo injection. Method: immunoSEQ multiplex PCR; TCRdb's copy keeps in-frame clones and lacks some. The sample includes around 400,000 clones, 70% to 90% of them seen just once. About this clone itself: Its antigen is unknown.

Germline values: CDR1 SGHDT, CDR2 YYEEEE. The CDR3 extends over 14 amino acids. V dropped 4 bases and J dropped 6 bases, with 16 bases sitting between them. This sequence originates from a person between 18 and 59 years old who received the Ad26.COV2.S COVID-19 vaccine or a placebo. This chain links TRBV5-6 with TRBJ1-2, with D unresolved. This specimen was peripheral blood, taken in a trial of Ad26.COV2.S vaccine versus placebo. CDR3 nucleotides: TGTGCCAGCAGCCCCCCGAGAGGAATCCATGGCTACACCTTC. The encoded protein is CASSPPRGIHGYTF.